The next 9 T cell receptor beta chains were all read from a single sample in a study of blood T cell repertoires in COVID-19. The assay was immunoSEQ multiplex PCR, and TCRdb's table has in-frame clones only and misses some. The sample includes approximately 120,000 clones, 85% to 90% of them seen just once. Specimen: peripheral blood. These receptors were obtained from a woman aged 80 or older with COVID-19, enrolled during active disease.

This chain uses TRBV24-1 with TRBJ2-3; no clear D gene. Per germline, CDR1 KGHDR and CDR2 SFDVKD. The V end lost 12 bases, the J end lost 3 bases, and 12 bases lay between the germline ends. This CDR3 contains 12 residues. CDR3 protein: CAASLGTDTQYF. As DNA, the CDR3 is TGTGCCGCTAGTCTTGGGACAGATACGCAGTATTTT.

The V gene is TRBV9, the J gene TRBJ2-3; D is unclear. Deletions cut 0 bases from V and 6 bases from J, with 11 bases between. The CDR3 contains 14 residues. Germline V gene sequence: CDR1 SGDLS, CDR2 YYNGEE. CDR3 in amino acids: CASSVESVRDTQYF. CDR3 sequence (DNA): TGTGCCAGCAGCGTAGAATCGGTGAGGGATACGCAGTATTTT.

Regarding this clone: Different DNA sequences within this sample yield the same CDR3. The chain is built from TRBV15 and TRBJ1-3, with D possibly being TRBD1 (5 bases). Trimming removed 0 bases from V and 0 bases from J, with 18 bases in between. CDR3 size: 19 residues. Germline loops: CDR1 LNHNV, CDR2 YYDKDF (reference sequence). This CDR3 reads CATSREIRTLKSSGNTIYF. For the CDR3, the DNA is TGTGCCACCAGCAGAGAGATCCGGACATTAAAGAGCTCTGGAAACACCATATATTTT.

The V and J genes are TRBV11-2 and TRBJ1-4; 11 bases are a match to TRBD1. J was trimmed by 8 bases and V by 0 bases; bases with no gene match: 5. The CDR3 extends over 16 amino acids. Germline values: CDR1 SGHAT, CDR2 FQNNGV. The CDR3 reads CASSLEEDRGQEKLFF. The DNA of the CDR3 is TGTGCCAGCAGCTTAGAAGAGGACAGGGGGCAGGAAAAACTGTTTTTT.

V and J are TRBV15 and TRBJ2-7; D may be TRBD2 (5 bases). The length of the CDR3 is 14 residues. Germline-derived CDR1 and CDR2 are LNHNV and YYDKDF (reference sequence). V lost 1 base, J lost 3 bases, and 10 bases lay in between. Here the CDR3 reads CATSRGVSDYEQYF. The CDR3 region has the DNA TGTGCCACCAGCAGAGGGGTTAGCGACTACGAGCAGTACTTC.

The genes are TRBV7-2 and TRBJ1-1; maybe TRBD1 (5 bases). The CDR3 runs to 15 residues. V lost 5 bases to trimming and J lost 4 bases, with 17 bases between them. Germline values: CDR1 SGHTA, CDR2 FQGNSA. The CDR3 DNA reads TGTGCCAGCAGCCCGGGACGTCGGGGGAGCACTGAAGCTTTCTTT. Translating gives CASSPGRRGSTEAFF.

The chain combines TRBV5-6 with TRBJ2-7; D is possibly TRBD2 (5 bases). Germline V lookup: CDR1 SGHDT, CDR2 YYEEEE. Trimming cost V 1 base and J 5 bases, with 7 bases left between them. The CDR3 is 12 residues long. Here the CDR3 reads CASSLSGNEQYF. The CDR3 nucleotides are TGTGCCAGCAGCTTGTCCGGGAACGAGCAGTACTTC.

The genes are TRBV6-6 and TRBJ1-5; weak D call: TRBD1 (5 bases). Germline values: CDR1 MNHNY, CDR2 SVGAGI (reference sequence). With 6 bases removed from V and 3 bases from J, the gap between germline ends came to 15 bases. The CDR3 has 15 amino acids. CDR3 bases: TGTGCCAGCAGCCCTGGGGGGATTTACAATCAGCCCCAGCATTTT. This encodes CASSPGGIYNQPQHF.

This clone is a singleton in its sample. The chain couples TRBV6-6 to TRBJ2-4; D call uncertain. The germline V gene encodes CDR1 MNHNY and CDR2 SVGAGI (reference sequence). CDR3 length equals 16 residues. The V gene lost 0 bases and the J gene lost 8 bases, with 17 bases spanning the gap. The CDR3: CASSYSAAPGTDIQYF. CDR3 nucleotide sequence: TGTGCCAGCAGTTACTCGGCGGCTCCCGGTACGGACATTCAGTACTTC.